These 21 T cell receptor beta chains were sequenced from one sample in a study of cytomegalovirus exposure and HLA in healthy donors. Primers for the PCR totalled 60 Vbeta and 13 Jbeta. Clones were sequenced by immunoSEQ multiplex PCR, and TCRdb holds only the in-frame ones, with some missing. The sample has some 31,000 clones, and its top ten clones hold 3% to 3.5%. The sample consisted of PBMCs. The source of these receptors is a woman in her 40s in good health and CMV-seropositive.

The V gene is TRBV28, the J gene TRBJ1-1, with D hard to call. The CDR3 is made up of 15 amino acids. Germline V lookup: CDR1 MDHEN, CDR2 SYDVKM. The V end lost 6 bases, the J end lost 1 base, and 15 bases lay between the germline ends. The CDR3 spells CASSYRRRGNTEAFF. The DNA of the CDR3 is TGTGCCAGCAGCTACCGTCGTCGAGGGAACACTGAAGCTTTCTTT.

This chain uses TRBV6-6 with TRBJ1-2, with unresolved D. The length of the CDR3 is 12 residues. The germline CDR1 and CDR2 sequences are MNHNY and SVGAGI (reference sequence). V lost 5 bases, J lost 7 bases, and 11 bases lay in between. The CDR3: CASSKSEGGYTF. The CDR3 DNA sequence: TGTGCCAGCAGTAAATCTGAGGGTGGCTACACCTTC.

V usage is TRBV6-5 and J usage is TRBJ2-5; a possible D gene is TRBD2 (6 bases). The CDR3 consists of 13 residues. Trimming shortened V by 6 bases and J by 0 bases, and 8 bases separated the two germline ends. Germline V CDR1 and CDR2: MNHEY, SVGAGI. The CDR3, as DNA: TGTGCCAGCAGCAAGCGGGACCAAGAGACCCAGTACTTC. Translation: CASSKRDQETQYF.

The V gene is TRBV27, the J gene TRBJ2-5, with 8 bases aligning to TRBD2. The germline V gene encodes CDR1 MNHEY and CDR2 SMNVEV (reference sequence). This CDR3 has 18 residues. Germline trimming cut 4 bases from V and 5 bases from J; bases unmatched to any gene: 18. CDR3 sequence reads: CASSSLSALLAAGETQYF. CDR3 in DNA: TGTGCCAGCAGTTCCCTTTCCGCACTACTAGCGGCCGGGGAGACCCAGTACTTC.

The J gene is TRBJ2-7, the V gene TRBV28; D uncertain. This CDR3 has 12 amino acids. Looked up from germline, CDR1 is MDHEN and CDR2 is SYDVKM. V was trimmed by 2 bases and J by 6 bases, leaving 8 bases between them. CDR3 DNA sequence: TGTGCCAGCAGTTTAGGAGAGCGCGAGCAGTACTTC. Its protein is CASSLGEREQYF.

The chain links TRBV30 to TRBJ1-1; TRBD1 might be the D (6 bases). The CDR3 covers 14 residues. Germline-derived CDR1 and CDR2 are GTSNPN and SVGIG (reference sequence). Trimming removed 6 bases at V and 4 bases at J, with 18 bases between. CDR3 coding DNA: TGTGCCTGCCCGAGAGGGGGATGGGGCACTGAAGCTTTCTTT. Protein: CACPRGGWGTEAFF.

CDR3 in DNA: TGCGCCAGCAGCTCGGGACTAAATTTTGGAGGCACAGATACGCAGTATTTT. The encoded protein is CASSSGLNFGGTDTQYF. The genes are TRBV5-1 and TRBJ2-3; 7 bases align to TRBD2. Germline values: CDR1 SGHRS, CDR2 YFSETQ. The CDR3 consists of 17 residues. The V gene end was trimmed by 3 bases and the J gene end by 1 base; junction bases not matched to a gene: 11.

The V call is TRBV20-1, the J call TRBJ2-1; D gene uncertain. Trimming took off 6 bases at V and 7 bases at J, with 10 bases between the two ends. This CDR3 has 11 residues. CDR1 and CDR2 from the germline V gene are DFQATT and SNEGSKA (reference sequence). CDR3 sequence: CSALDANEQFF. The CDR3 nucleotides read TGCAGTGCCCTAGATGCAAATGAGCAGTTCTTC.

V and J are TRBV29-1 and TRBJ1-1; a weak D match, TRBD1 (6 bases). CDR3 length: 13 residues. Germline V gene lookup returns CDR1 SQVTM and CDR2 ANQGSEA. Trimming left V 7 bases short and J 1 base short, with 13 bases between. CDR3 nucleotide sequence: TGCAGCGGGAAACAGGGCTGGAACACTGAAGCTTTCTTT. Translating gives CSGKQGWNTEAFF. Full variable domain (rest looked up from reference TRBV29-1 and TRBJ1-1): SAVISQKPSRDICQRGTSLTIQCQVDSQVTMMFWYRQQPGQSLTLIATANQGSEATYESGFVIDKFPISRPNLTFSTLTVSNMSPEDSSIYLCSGKQGWNTEAFFGQGTRLTVV.

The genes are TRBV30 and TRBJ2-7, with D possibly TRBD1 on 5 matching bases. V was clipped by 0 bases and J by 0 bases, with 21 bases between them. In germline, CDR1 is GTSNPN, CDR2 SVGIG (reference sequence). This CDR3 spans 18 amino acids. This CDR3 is CAWSVPSRGHLRSYEQYF. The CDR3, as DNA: TGTGCCTGGAGTGTACCCTCGAGAGGACATCTTCGCTCCTACGAGCAGTACTTC. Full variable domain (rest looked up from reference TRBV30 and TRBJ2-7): SQTIHQWPATLVQPVGSPLSLECTVEGTSNPNLYWYRQAAGRGLQLLFYSVGIGQISSEVPQNLSASRPQDRQFILSSKKLLLSDSGFYLCAWSVPSRGHLRSYEQYFGPGTRLTVT.

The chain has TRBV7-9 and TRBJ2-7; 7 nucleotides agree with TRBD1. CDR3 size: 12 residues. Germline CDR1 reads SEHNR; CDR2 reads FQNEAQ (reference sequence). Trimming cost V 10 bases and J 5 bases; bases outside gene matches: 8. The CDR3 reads CATRTGLNEQYF. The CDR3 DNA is TGTGCCACGCGGACAGGACTGAACGAGCAGTACTTC.

The chain's CDR3 is CASSLASENEQFF. The CDR3 region has the DNA TGTGCCAGCAGTCTAGCGTCGGAGAATGAGCAGTTCTTC. This rearrangement joins TRBV6-6 to TRBJ2-1; D might be TRBD2 (6 bases). This CDR3 is built from 13 residues. Germline loops: CDR1 MNHNY, CDR2 SVGAGI (reference sequence). The V gene lost 5 bases and the J gene lost 7 bases, with 12 bases spanning the gap.

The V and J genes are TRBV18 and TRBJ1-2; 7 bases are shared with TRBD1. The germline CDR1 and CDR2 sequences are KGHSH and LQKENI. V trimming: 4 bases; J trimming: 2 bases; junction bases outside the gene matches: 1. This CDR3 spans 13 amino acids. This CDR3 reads CASSLQGNYGYTF. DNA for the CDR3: TGTGCCAGCTCACTACAGGGGAACTATGGCTACACCTTC.

CDR3 region: CASSSTAWGDTEAFF. CDR3 nucleotide sequence: TGTGCCAGCAGTTCCACCGCTTGGGGGGACACTGAAGCTTTCTTT. This chain links TRBV27 with TRBJ1-1; perhaps TRBD1 as D (5 bases). This CDR3 region has 15 residues. Germline lookup yields CDR1 MNHEY and CDR2 SMNVEV (reference sequence). Trimming removed 4 bases from V and 3 bases from J, with 15 bases in between.

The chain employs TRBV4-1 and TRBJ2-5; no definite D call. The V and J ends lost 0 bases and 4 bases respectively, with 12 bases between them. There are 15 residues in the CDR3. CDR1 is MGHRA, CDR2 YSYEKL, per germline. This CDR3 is CASSQDTGLGETQYF. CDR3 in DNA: TGCGCCAGCAGCCAAGATACTGGGCTCGGAGAGACCCAGTACTTC.

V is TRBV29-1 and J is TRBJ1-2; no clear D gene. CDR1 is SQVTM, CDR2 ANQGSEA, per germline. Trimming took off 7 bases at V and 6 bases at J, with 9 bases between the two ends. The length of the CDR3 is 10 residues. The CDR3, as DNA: TGCAGCGCTGACGTCGATGGCTACACCTTC. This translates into CSADVDGYTF.

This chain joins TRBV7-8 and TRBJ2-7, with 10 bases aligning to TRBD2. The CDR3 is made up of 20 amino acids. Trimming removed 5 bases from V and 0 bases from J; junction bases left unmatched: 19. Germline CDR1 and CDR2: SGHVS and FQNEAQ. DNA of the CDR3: TGTGCCAGCAGCGGACAGGGAAGACTACTAGCGGGACCCCCCTCCTACGAGCAGTACTTC. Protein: CASSGQGRLLAGPPSYEQYF.

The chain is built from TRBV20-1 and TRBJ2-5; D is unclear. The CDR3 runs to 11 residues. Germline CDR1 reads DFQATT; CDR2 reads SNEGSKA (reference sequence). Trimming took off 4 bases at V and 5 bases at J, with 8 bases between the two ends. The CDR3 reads CSATSRETQYF. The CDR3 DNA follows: TGCAGTGCTACGAGCAGGGAGACCCAGTACTTC.

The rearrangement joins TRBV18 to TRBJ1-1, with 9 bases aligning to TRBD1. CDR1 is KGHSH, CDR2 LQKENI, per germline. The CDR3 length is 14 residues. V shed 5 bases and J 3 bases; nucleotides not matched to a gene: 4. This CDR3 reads CASSETGGDTEAFF. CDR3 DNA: TGTGCCAGCTCAGAGACAGGGGGGGACACTGAAGCTTTCTTT.

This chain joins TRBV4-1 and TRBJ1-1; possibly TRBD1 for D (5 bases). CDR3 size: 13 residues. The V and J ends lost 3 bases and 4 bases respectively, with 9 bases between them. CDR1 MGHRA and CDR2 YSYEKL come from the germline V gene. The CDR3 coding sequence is TGCGCCAGCAGCCATGACGGGGGCACTGAAGCTTTCTTT. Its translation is CASSHDGGTEAFF.

CDR3 sequence reads: CASSLGIGDYEQYF. The CDR3 nucleotides are TGTGCCAGCAGTTTAGGTATCGGGGACTACGAGCAGTACTTC. The rearrangement links TRBV27 to TRBJ2-7; TRBD2 might be the D (5 bases). CDR3 size: 14 residues. V lost 2 bases, J lost 3 bases, and 11 bases lay in between. Germline assignment: CDR1 MNHEY and CDR2 SMNVEV (reference sequence).